This entry is about one TCR beta chain. Trimming at V came to 5 bases and at J to 4 bases, leaving 5 bases not matched to a gene. Germline V lookup: CDR1 WNHNN, CDR2 SYGVQD (reference sequence). The CDR3 consists of 15 residues. The table came from immunoSEQ multiplex PCR; TCRdb's copy has only in-frame clones and leaves some out. The table lists roughly 38,000 clones, around 74% of them singletons. The sample is drawn from a study of blood T cell repertoires in COVID-19. This TCR was recovered from a man in his sixties or seventies with COVID-19, enrolled during active disease. Specimen: peripheral blood. V gene TRBV10-1 combines with J gene TRBJ2-7, with 13 positions matching TRBD2. The CDR3: CASSLGTSGTYEQYF. The DNA for the CDR3 is TGCGCCAGCAGTTTAGGGACTAGCGGGACGTACGAGCAGTACTTC.